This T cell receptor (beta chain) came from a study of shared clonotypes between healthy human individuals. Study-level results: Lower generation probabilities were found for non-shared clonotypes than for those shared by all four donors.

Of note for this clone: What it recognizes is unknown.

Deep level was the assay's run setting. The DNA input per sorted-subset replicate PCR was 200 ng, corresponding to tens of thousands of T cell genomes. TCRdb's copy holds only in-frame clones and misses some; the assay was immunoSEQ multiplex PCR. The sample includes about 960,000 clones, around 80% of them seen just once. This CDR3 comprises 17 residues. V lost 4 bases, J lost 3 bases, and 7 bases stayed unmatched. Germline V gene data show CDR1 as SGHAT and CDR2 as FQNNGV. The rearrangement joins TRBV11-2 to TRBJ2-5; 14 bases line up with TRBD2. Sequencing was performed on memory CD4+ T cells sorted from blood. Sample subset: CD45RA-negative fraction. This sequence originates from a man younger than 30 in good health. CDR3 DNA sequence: TGTGCCAGCAGCTCTGTAGGGACTAGCGGGAGTAAAGAGACCCAGTACTTC. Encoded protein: CASSSVGTSGSKETQYF.